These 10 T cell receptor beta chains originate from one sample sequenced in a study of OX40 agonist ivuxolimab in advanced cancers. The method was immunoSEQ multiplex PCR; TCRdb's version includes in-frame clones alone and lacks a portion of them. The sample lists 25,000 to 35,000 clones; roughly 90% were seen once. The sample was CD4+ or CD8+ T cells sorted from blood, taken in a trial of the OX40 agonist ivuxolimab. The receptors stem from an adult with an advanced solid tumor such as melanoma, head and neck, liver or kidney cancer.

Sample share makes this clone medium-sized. The CDR3 loop is CASSLGVTGELFF. DNA for the CDR3: TGTGCCAGCAGCTTAGGGGTCACCGGGGAGCTGTTTTTT. This rearrangement joins TRBV11-2 to TRBJ2-2, with D unclear. Germline lookup yields CDR1 SGHAT and CDR2 FQNNGV. The CDR3 loop spans 13 amino acids. V was cut by 1 base and J by 4 bases, with 4 bases left in between.

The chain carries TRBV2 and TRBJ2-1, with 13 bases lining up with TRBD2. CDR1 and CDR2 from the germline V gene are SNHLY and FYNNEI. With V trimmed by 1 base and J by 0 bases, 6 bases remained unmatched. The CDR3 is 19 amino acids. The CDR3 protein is CASSEEGLAGIYSYNEQFF. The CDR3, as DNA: TGTGCCAGCAGTGAAGAGGGACTAGCGGGAATCTACTCCTACAATGAGCAGTTCTTC.

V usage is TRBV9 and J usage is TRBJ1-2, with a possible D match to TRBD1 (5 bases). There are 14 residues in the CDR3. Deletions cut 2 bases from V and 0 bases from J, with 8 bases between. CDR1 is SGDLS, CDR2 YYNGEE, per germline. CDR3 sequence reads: CASSVGGPNYGYTF. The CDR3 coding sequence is TGTGCCAGCAGCGTGGGGGGTCCTAACTATGGCTACACCTTC.

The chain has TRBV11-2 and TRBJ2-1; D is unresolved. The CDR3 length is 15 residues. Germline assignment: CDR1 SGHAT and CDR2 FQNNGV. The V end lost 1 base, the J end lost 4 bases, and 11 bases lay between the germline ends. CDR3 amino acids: CASSLAWGPYNEQFF. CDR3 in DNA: TGTGCCAGCAGCTTAGCTTGGGGTCCTTACAATGAGCAGTTCTTC.

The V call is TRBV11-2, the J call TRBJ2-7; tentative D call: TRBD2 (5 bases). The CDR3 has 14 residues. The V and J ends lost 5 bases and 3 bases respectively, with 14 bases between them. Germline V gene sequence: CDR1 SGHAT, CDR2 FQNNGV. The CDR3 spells CASSTGVQNYEQYF. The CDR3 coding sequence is TGTGCCAGCAGCACCGGGGTGCAGAACTACGAGCAGTACTTC. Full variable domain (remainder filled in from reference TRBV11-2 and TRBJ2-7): EAGVAQSPRYKIIEKRQSVAFWCNPISGHATLYWYQQILGQGPKLLIQFQNNGVVDDSQLPKDRFSAERLKGVDSTLKIQPAKLEDSAVYLCASSTGVQNYEQYFGPGTRLTVT.

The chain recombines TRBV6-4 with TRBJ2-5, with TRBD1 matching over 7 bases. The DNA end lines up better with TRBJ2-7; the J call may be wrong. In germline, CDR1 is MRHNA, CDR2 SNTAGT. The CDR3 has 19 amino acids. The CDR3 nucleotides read TGTGCCAGCAGAGTTGGCCGGGACAGAAGGTACTCTATCTCCTACGAGCAGTACTTC. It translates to CASRVGRDRRYSISYEQYF.

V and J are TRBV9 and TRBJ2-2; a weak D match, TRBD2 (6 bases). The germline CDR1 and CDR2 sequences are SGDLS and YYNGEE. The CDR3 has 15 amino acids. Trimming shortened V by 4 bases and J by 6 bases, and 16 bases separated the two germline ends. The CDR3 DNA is TGTGCCAGCAGCCCCCTAGGAGGGCTGGCCGGGGAGCTGTTTTTT. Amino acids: CASSPLGGLAGELFF.

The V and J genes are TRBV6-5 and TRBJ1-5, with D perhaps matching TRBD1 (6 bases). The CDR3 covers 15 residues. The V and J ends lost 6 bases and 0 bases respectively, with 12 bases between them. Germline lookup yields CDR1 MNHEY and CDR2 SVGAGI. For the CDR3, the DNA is TGTGCCAGCAGGAGCACAGGGCTTAGCAATCAGCCCCAGCATTTT. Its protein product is CASRSTGLSNQPQHF.

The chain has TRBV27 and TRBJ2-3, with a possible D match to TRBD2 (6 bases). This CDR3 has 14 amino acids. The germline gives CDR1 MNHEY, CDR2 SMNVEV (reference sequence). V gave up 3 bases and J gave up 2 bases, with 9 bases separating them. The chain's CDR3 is CASSFLADTDTQYF. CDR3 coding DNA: TGTGCCAGCAGTTTTTTAGCGGACACAGATACGCAGTATTTT.

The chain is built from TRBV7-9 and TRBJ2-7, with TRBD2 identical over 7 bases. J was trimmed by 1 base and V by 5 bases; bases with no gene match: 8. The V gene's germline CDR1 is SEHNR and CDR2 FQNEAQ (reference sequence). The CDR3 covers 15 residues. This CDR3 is CASSRSLAESYEQYF. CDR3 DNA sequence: TGTGCCAGCAGCCGTAGCCTAGCGGAATCCTACGAGCAGTACTTC.